This T cell receptor beta chain was obtained from a study of blood T cells in healthy people across ages. PCR was performed a second time for roughly 7 to 11 cycles using a sample-barcoded 5' primer and a J-beta primer mix. The template-switch adaptor, which had 12 random nucleotides, put a tag on each cDNA molecule. TCRdb processed the 5' RACE reads anew with MiXCR; each CDR3 protein has one entry. The repertoire includes about 560,000 distinct CDR3 sequences, roughly a quarter of them detected once, and 3% to 4% sits in the top ten. The V gene's germline CDR1 is SEHNR and CDR2 FQNEAQ (reference sequence). This CDR3 has 14 amino acids. V was trimmed by 4 bases and J by 5 bases, leaving 12 bases between them. These sequences were also reported in another study, on T cells of mothers and their children.

The chain combines TRBV7-9 with TRBJ1-5; unclear D gene. The receptor comes from a boy aged 2 to 10 in good health. Sequencing was done on a sample of blood. CDR3 region: CASSSANSYQPQHF. The CDR3 coding sequence is TGTGCCAGCAGCTCGGCCAATTCGTATCAGCCCCAGCATTTT.